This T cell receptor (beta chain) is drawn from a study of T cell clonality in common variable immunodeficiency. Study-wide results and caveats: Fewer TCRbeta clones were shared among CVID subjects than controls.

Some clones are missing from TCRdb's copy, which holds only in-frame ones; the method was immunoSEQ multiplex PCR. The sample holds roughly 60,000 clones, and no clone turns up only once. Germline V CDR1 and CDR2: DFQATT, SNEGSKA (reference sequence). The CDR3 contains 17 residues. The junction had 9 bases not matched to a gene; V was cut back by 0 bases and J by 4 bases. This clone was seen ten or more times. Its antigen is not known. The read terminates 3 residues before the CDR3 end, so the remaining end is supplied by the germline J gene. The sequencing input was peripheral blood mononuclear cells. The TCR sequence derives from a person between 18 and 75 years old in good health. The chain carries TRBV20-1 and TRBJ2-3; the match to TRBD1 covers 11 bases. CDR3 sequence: CSAREDLGTGGADTQYF. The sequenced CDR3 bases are TGCAGTGCTAGAGAGGATCTAGGGACAGGGGGAGCAGATACG.